This T cell receptor (beta chain) stems from a study of T cell repertoires in cytomegalovirus infection. Background on the study: Well-studied HLA-B-restricted CMV epitopes were used in the study alongside recently identified HLA-C-restricted ones. Evidence of both CMV infection and a matching HLA type came from public TCR beta signatures. Study observations and caveats: In two of eight donors, the top clonotype was HLA-C-restricted CMV-specific. Based on cumulative public TCR beta family frequency, carriers of CMV plus the relevant HLA were identified.

TCRdb fed the reads into MiXCR, producing one record per CDR3 protein. The table shows fewer than 1,000,000 distinct CDR3 sequences, with 31% occurring only once. In the case of this clonotype: Its specificity is not known.

The CDR3 is 16 residues long. Germline V gives CDR1 SEHNR, CDR2 FQNEAQ (reference sequence). Trimming cost V 4 bases and J 4 bases, with 19 bases left between them. This receptor was taken from a human donor in good health (CMV status not recorded). Some clones in this sample may be carry-over from other donors' samples. The specimen comprised cultured CD8+ T cells from PBMCs, sampled from culture after CMV antigen stimulation. The genes are TRBV7-9 and TRBJ2-5; perhaps D is TRBD1 or TRBD2 (6 bases each). CDR3 sequence reads: CASSSSRRQEGETQYF. CDR3 nucleotides: TGTGCCAGCAGCTCAAGTCGGAGACAGGAGGGAGAGACCCAGTACTTC.